Each of the 8 T cell receptor beta chains below was sequenced from the same sample in a study of Graves' ophthalmopathy and Graves' hyperthyroidism. RNA transcripts yielded amplified TCR beta CDR3 regions. RT-PCR in the first round used HTBI primers; a second-round multiplex PCR followed. MiXCR, run by TCRdb on the multiplex PCR reads, gives a single entry per CDR3 protein. The table lists around 470,000 distinct CDR3 sequences, approximately 15% of them singletons, with 9.5% to 10% in the top ten. Sequenced material: blood. The receptors were gathered from a woman between 25 and 40 years old with Graves' ophthalmopathy.

On this clonotype itself: With a much larger clone just one base away, this may be a read error. The CDR3 does not close with the conserved phenylalanine or tryptophan, likely indicating a read error. The V gene is TRBV12-3 or TRBV12-4, the J gene TRBJ1-1; 8 bases fit TRBD1. The CDR3 extends over 13 amino acids. J lost 5 bases, V lost 6 bases, and 5 bases had no gene match. CDR3 sequence: CASRGQARTEAFY. CDR3 DNA sequence: TGTGCCAGCAGGGGACAGGCGAGAACTGAAGCTTTCTAT.

This clonotype came up many times. V is TRBV13 and J is TRBJ1-1, with TRBD1 as a possible D gene (6 bases). Germline-derived CDR1 and CDR2 are PRHDT and FYEKMQ (reference sequence). The CDR3 consists of 13 residues. V was pared by 3 bases and J by 8 bases, with 13 bases between. In DNA form, the CDR3 reads TGTGCCAGCAGCTTGGGTCCGACAGGAGAAGCTTTCTTT. Its translation is CASSLGPTGEAFF.

This clonotype was recorded many times. V is TRBV6-1 and J is TRBJ1-2; D is uncertain. Trimming took off 6 bases at V and 1 base at J, with 3 bases between the two ends. Looked up from germline, CDR1 is MNHNS and CDR2 is SASEGT. The CDR3 sequence is 11 residues long. DNA of the CDR3: TGTGCCAGCAGGCGTAACTATGGCTACACCTTC. Its protein is CASRRNYGYTF.

This clonotype came up many times. The chain uses TRBV5-6 and TRBJ1-1; the D is unclear. Germline V gene sequence: CDR1 SGHDT, CDR2 YYEEEE. The CDR3 is made up of 15 amino acids. V gave up 3 bases and J gave up 0 bases, with 12 bases separating them. The CDR3 bases are TGTGCCAGCAGCTACGCGGGATCCATGAACACTGAAGCTTTCTTT. Amino acids: CASSYAGSMNTEAFF. Filled out from reference TRBV5-6 and TRBJ1-1, the complete variable domain reads DAGVTQSPTHLIKTRGQQVTLRCSPKSGHDTVSWYQQALGQGPQFIFQYYEEEERQRGNFPDRFSGHQFPNYSSELNVNALLLGDSALYLCASSYAGSMNTEAFFGQGTRLTVV.

This clonotype was seen ten or more times. V is TRBV6-5 and J is TRBJ1-2; unclear D gene. Trimming shortened V by 4 bases and J by 0 bases, and 12 bases separated the two germline ends. Looked up from germline, CDR1 is MNHEY and CDR2 is SVGAGI. CDR3 length: 15 amino acids. Written as DNA, the CDR3 is TGTGCCAGCAGTTTGGACGGGTTAGCTAACTATGGCTACACCTTC. Translating it yields CASSLDGLANYGYTF.

This clonotype was recorded many times. This chain connects TRBV7-2 to TRBJ1-1; unclear D gene. CDR3 length equals 13 residues. Germline V gives CDR1 SGHTA, CDR2 FQGNSA. V dropped 6 bases and J dropped 1 base, with 9 bases sitting between them. This CDR3 reads CASRSEGNTEAFF. As DNA, the CDR3 is TGTGCCAGCAGGTCTGAGGGGAACACTGAAGCTTTCTTT.

The chain links TRBV5-1 to TRBJ1-1, with unresolved D. Per the germline V gene, CDR1 is SGHRS and CDR2 is YFSETQ. The CDR3 is 13 residues long. V lost 4 bases, J lost 3 bases, and 10 bases lay in between. The CDR3 coding sequence is TGCGCCAGCAGCGACTGGAGGTACACTGAAGCTTTCTTT. The encoded protein is CASSDWRYTEAFF.

This clonotype occurred many times. This chain joins TRBV11-2 and TRBJ2-7; tentative D call: TRBD1 (6 bases). The CDR3 is 14 amino acids. V was clipped by 1 base and J by 8 bases, with 15 bases between them. Per germline, CDR1 SGHAT and CDR2 FQNNGV. The CDR3 protein is CASSLAGRGDKQYF. DNA of the CDR3: TGTGCCAGCAGCTTAGCCGGCAGGGGCGACAAGCAGTACTTC.